A single sample gave rise to the 20 T cell receptor beta chains below, sequenced in a study of T cells in localized non-small cell lung cancer. Sequencing used immunoSEQ multiplex PCR; TCRdb keeps in-frame clones, though not all of them. The sample holds 20,000 to 25,000 clones, around 85% seen once. The source material was PBMCs, sampled before any cancer treatment. Every receptor here comes from a woman aged 40 to 75 with stage II squamous cell lung carcinoma.

The chain has TRBV30 and TRBJ2-5; 8 positions agree with TRBD2. Losses at the gene ends were 3 bases for V and 5 bases for J; bases not matched to a gene: 5. Germline V gene lookup returns CDR1 GTSNPN and CDR2 SVGIG (reference sequence). This CDR3 is 13 amino acids long. The CDR3 nucleotides are TGTGCCTGGAGAACAGCGGGAGTCGAGACCCAGTACTTC. This translates into CAWRTAGVETQYF.

V gene TRBV9 combines with J gene TRBJ2-3, with D perhaps TRBD2 (6 bases). The V and J ends lost 1 base and 4 bases respectively, with 13 bases between them. The CDR3 covers 15 residues. CDR1 is SGDLS, CDR2 YYNGEE, per germline. CDR3 sequence: CASSVFTSRADTQYF. CDR3 nucleotides: TGTGCCAGCAGCGTATTCACTAGCAGGGCAGATACGCAGTATTTT.

The V and J genes are TRBV2 and TRBJ2-3, with D perhaps TRBD2 (5 bases). CDR3 length: 14 residues. Between the trimmed V and J ends, which lost 6 bases and 1 base, there was a span of 11 bases. Germline assignment: CDR1 SNHLY and CDR2 FYNNEI. For the CDR3, the DNA is TGTGCCAGCAGGGCTAGCTTCGGCACAGATACGCAGTATTTT. This codes for CASRASFGTDTQYF.

This clone appeared a single time. The chain recombines TRBV27 with TRBJ1-1; TRBD1 agrees at 10 bases. J lost 4 bases, V lost 5 bases, and 7 bases had no gene match. The CDR3 is 15 residues long. Germline V CDR1 and CDR2: MNHEY, SMNVEV (reference sequence). The CDR3, as DNA: TGTGCCAGCAGTCCCCGACAGGGGGCGCGCACTGAAGCTTTCTTT. Amino acids: CASSPRQGARTEAFF.

The chain recombines TRBV28 with TRBJ2-2, with D possibly TRBD2 on 6 matching bases. The CDR3 has 12 residues. V gave up 10 bases and J gave up 8 bases, with 14 bases separating them. Germline-derived CDR1 and CDR2 are MDHEN and SYDVKM. The CDR3 DNA sequence: TGTGCCATCCCGGGGGTTGGTGGGGAGCTGTTTTTT. It yields the protein CAIPGVGGELFF.

The rearrangement links TRBV10-1 to TRBJ1-2; D is uncertain. The CDR3 runs 11 residues. Deletions cut 7 bases from V and 2 bases from J, with 5 bases between. Germline-derived CDR1 and CDR2 are WNHNN and SYGVQD (reference sequence). CDR3 residues: CASTNNYGYTF. The DNA for the CDR3 is TGCGCCAGCACAAACAACTATGGCTACACCTTC.

This sequence joins TRBV18 and TRBJ2-7; TRBD2 matches 10 bases. The germline CDR1 and CDR2 sequences are KGHSH and LQKENI. The CDR3 is made up of 15 amino acids. With 2 bases clipped from V and 0 bases from J, the junction kept 1 base outside the gene matches. Written as DNA, the CDR3 is TGTGCCAGCTCACCAGGGACTAGCGACTCCTACGAGCAGTACTTC. It yields the protein CASSPGTSDSYEQYF.

The genes are TRBV10-1 and TRBJ2-2, with TRBD2 matching over 9 bases. Germline CDR1 reads WNHNN; CDR2 reads SYGVQD (reference sequence). The CDR3 loop spans 18 amino acids. J was trimmed by 4 bases and V by 2 bases; bases with no gene match: 11. CDR3 DNA sequence: TGCGCCAGCAGTGAGGCCGTAGCGGGAGTCGGGGGCACCGGGGAGCTGTTTTTT. It codes for CASSEAVAGVGGTGELFF.

This clone was observed a few times. The chain combines TRBV12-5 with TRBJ2-1; D is unresolved. The length of the CDR3 is 18 residues. Germline lookup yields CDR1 LGHNT and CDR2 FRNRAP. The germline V and J ends were trimmed by 2 bases and 7 bases, with 24 bases remaining between them. DNA for the CDR3: TGTGCTAGTGGTTTGCTCGCCCCCAGTGGTCGGTTTAGGAATGAGCAGTTCTTC. Its protein is CASGLLAPSGRFRNEQFF.

The chain carries TRBV6-5 and TRBJ2-4, with D possibly being TRBD1 (6 bases). CDR1 is MNHEY, CDR2 SVGAGI, per germline. Trimming stripped 0 bases from V and 7 bases from J, with 13 bases between. This CDR3 contains 15 residues. DNA for the CDR3: TGTGCCAGCAGTTACTCCCTGGGGGCAGGCAACATTCAGTACTTC. It specifies CASSYSLGAGNIQYF.

The CDR3 nucleotides read TGCGCCAGCAGCCCGAGGGGTAGATCCACAGATACGCAGTATTTT. It translates to CASSPRGRSTDTQYF. V and J are TRBV5-1 and TRBJ2-3; D is tentatively TRBD1 or TRBD2 (5 bases each). CDR3 length: 15 residues. V dropped 4 bases and J dropped 2 bases, with 14 bases sitting between them. CDR1 is SGHRS, CDR2 YFSETQ, per germline.

V usage is TRBV7-8 and J usage is TRBJ1-5, with 7 bases fitting TRBD1. Germline V gene data show CDR1 as SGHVS and CDR2 as FQNEAQ. The CDR3 runs 16 residues. The V segment lost 6 bases and the J segment 6 bases; nucleotides outside the gene matches: 14. CDR3 in DNA: TGTGCCAGCAGTCCTGACAGGGCCCTCAACAGTCAGCCCCAGCATTTT. It is translated as CASSPDRALNSQPQHF.

The chain combines TRBV10-3 with TRBJ2-7; TRBD2 might be the D (6 bases). Germline V gene lookup returns CDR1 ENHRY and CDR2 SYGVKD. Trimming left V 0 bases short and J 2 bases short, with 17 bases between. The CDR3 loop spans 17 amino acids. As DNA, the CDR3 is TGTGCCATCAGTGAGTCGACATCCTCGACTAGTGCCTACGAGCAGTACTTC. This sequence encodes CAISESTSSTSAYEQYF.

In this sample, this clone is medium-sized. The genes are TRBV9 and TRBJ1-1, with D possibly TRBD1 on 5 matching bases. Germline assignment: CDR1 SGDLS and CDR2 YYNGEE. This CDR3 comprises 14 residues. V shed 1 base and J shed 7 bases, with 14 bases lying between them. The CDR3 coding sequence is TGTGCCAGCAGCGTAATGTCCCAAGACAGTGAAGCTTTCTTT. Its protein product is CASSVMSQDSEAFF.

The chain is built from TRBV7-7 and TRBJ2-1; D gene ambiguous. V lost 5 bases, J lost 9 bases, and 14 bases lay in between. The germline V gene has CDR1 SSHAT and CDR2 FNYEAQ (reference sequence). The CDR3 has 13 amino acids. DNA of the CDR3: TGTGCCAGCAGCCGAGAAATGCGTGGTGAGCAGTTCTTC. Its protein is CASSREMRGEQFF.

The gene calls are TRBV9 and TRBJ2-7; 8 bases align to TRBD1. V lost 4 bases, J lost 2 bases, and 8 bases stayed unmatched. CDR1 SGDLS and CDR2 YYNGEE come from the germline V gene. The CDR3 extends over 15 amino acids. CDR3 DNA sequence: TGTGCCAGCAGCCTACGAGGGACAGGAACCTACGAGCAGTACTTC. Residues: CASSLRGTGTYEQYF.

CDR3 region: CASTYQETQYF. CDR3 coding DNA: TGTGCCAGCACCTACCAAGAGACCCAGTACTTC. V is TRBV2 and J is TRBJ2-5, with D uncertain. CDR1 is SNHLY, CDR2 FYNNEI, per germline. V lost 7 bases to trimming and J lost 0 bases, with 3 bases between them. The CDR3 spans 11 residues.

This chain links TRBV11-3 with TRBJ1-1, with 7 bases matching TRBD1. The trim removed 4 bases at V and 4 bases at J, leaving 3 bases unmatched. Germline V CDR1 and CDR2: SGHNT, YENEEA. The CDR3 sequence is 13 residues long. The CDR3 DNA sequence: TGTGCCAGCAGCTGGTACAGGGGCACTGAAGCTTTCTTT. Protein product: CASSWYRGTEAFF.

This rearrangement joins TRBV5-4 to TRBJ1-2; the match to TRBD1 covers 9 bases. This CDR3 has 14 residues. Per the germline V gene, CDR1 is SGHNT and CDR2 is YYREEE (reference sequence). J lost 5 bases, V lost 3 bases, and 5 bases had no gene match. The CDR3 sequence: CASSYRDRVYGYTF. Written as DNA, the CDR3 is TGTGCCAGCAGCTACCGGGACAGGGTATATGGCTACACCTTC.

V gene TRBV19 combines with J gene TRBJ2-5, with 8 bases fitting TRBD1. The DNA end is a closer match to TRBJ2-7, so the J assignment may be wrong. Germline V gene data show CDR1 as LNHDA and CDR2 as SQIVND (reference sequence). The CDR3 loop spans 15 amino acids. The chain's CDR3 is CASSHGQGSSYEQYF. The CDR3 nucleotides read TGTGCCAGTAGCCATGGACAGGGAAGCTCCTACGAGCAGTACTTC.